This T cell receptor (beta chain) was sequenced for a study of cytomegalovirus exposure and HLA in healthy donors. General study findings and limits: In a later analysis, parvovirus B19, influenza, CMV and Epstein-Barr virus appeared linked to several top co-occurrence clusters.

Of note for this clone: As yet, its antigen is unknown.

Primers included in the PCR were 60 Vbeta and 13 Jbeta primers. Generated by immunoSEQ multiplex PCR, the TCRdb table keeps only in-frame clones and is missing some. This table holds 96,000 or so clones, approximately 72% found once. The CDR3 sequence is 11 residues long. CDR1 and CDR2 from the germline V gene are MNHNY and SVGAGI (reference sequence). Deletions cut 6 bases from V and 11 bases from J, with 11 bases between. The sequencing sample was made of PBMCs. V usage is TRBV6-6 and J usage is TRBJ1-5; possibly TRBD1 for D (5 bases). The sequence was collected from an older woman in good health and CMV-seropositive. CDR3 region: CASRDTGAQHF. CDR3 bases: TGTGCCAGCAGGGATACGGGGGCCCAGCATTTT.